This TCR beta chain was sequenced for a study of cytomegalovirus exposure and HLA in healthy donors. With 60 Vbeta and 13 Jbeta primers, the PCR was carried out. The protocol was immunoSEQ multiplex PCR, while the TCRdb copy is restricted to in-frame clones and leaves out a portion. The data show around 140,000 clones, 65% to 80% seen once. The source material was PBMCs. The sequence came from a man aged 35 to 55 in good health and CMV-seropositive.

DNA of the CDR3: TGTGCCAGCAGTTTCATGCAAGAGACCCAGTACTTC. This gives the protein CASSFMQETQYF. This sequence joins TRBV25-1 and TRBJ2-5; D ambiguous. Germline CDR1 reads MGHDK; CDR2 reads SYGVNS. Trimming pared 5 bases from V and 2 bases from J, leaving 6 bases between. The CDR3 length is 12 residues.